This is a list of T cell receptor beta chains from one sample in a study of shared clonotypes between healthy human individuals. Method: immunoSEQ multiplex PCR; TCRdb's copy keeps in-frame clones and lacks some. Of about 580,000 clones listed, about 98% were seen once; the top ten hold less than 0.35%. Input material: naive CD8+ T cells sorted from blood. These receptors all come from a man younger than 40 in good health. CDR3s include the opening cysteine and the closing phenylalanine or tryptophan. The order of the fields is J gene, V gene, CDR3 protein.

J: TRBJ2-7; V: TRBV2; CDR3: CASSEAAGWEQYF
J: TRBJ2-7; V: TRBV7-8; CDR3: CASSLGWGLGYEQYF
J: TRBJ2-2; V: TRBV4-1; CDR3: CASSQVPRAGGPGELFF
J: TRBJ1-5; V: TRBV7-9; CDR3: CASSSAGSQPQHF
J: TRBJ2-2; V: TRBV6-5; CDR3: CASSPGPGLGELFF
J: TRBJ2-7; V: TRBV9; CDR3: CASSVGEGAYEQYF
J: TRBJ2-1; V: TRBV2; CDR3: CASRAPVGAGGNEQFF
J: TRBJ1-2; V: TRBV6-5; CDR3: CASSYSTPVYGYTF
J: TRBJ2-1; V: TRBV7-9; CDR3: CAGKGEGRQNEQFF
J: TRBJ1-5; V: TRBV4-3; CDR3: CASSQWRQSNQPQHF
J: TRBJ2-7; V: TRBV4-2; CDR3: CASSQETGLGSYEQYF
J: TRBJ2-7; V: TRBV7-2; CDR3: CASTPAGDGSYEQYF
J: TRBJ1-4; V: TRBV4-3; CDR3: CASSQEQATNEKLFF
J: TRBJ2-1; V: TRBV13; CDR3: CASSLLPEREPNEQFF
J: TRBJ2-2; V: TRBV7-9; CDR3: CASSLVGSGEAGELFF
J: TRBJ2-5; V: TRBV7-3; CDR3: CASSPEPGKETQYF
J: TRBJ2-1; V: TRBV6-5; CDR3: CASSYSNTYNEQFF
J: TRBJ2-1; V: TRBV9; CDR3: CASGYLNEQFF
J: TRBJ2-5; V: TRBV4-1; CDR3: CASSPANRGGETQYF
J: TRBJ2-5; V: TRBV10-2; CDR3: CASKGASGIQETQYF
J: TRBJ1-2; V: TRBV29-1; CDR3: CSVMTGNDGYTF
J: TRBJ2-3; V: TRBV30; CDR3: CAWSSGSTDTQYF